The source of this T cell receptor (beta chain) is a study of CD4 T cells in relation to SARS-CoV-2 and coronaviruses. Study-wide background: TCR beta CDR3s were sequenced after 10-day antigen culture of PBMCs. Notes on the study in general: Compared with monoreactive clones, crossreactive clones showed significantly weaker SARS-CoV-2 expansion.

Germline CDR1 MNHNY, CDR2 SVGAGI (reference sequence). This CDR3 has 16 residues. V lost 5 bases and J lost 8; bases outside the gene matches: 14. This clone was counted between two and nine times. Its specificity is not known. Clones were sequenced by immunoSEQ multiplex PCR, and TCRdb holds only the in-frame ones, with some missing. The sample contains around 29,000 clones, about three quarters of which appear only once. Unexposed donor CD4+ T cells date from about 2011-2019, before the COVID-19 pandemic. The cells were cultured for approximately 10 days before CD4+ T cells were isolated. Cultures received half-medium IL-2 refreshes on days 3 and 7.

The chain recombines TRBV6-6 with TRBJ1-4; TRBD1 matches 7 bases. The receptor was isolated from a human donor in good health. The sequenced material came from CD4+ T cells from PBMCs, cultured in vitro. Here the CDR3 reads CASSPQGGRLREKLFF. Written as DNA, the CDR3 is TGTGCCAGCAGTCCTCAGGGGGGCCGACTTAGAGAAAAACTGTTTTTT.